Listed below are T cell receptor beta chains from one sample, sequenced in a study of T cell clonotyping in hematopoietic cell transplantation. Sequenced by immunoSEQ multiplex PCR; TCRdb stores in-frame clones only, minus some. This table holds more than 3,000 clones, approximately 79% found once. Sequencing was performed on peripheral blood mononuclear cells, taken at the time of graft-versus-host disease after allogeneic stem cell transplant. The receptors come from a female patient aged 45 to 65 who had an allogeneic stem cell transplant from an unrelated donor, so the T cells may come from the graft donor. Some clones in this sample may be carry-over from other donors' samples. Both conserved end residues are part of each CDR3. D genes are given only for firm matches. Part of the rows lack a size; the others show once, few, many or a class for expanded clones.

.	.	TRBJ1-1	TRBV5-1	CASSLGREATEAFF	TGCGCCAGCAGCTTGGGGAGGGAGGCCACTGAAGCTTTCTTT
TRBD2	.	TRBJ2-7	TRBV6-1	CASSEGAGGPGEQYF	TGTGCCAGCAGTGAAGGAGCGGGGGGGCCAGGCGAGCAGTACTTC
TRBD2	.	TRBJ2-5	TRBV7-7	CASSLGTSGGLLETQYF	TGTGCTAGCAGCTTAGGGACTAGCGGGGGGCTTCTGGAGACCCAGTACTTC
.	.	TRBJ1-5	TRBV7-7	CASSSDWNQPQHF	TGTGCTAGCAGCTCAGACTGGAATCAGCCCCAGCATTTT
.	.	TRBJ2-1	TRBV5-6	CASSWSPYNEQFF	TGTGCCAGCAGCTGGTCTCCCTACAATGAGCAGTTCTTC
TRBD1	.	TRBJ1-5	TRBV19	CASSKRQGSNQPQHF	TGTGCCAGTAGTAAGAGACAGGGGAGCAATCAGCCCCAGCATTTT
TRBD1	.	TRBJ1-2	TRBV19	CASRPGTGGKYGYTF	TGTGCCAGTAGGCCCGGGACAGGAGGGAAGTATGGCTACACCTTC
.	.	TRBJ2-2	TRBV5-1	CASSLGTSNTGELFF	TGCGCCAGCAGCCTCGGGACTTCGAACACCGGGGAGCTGTTTTTT
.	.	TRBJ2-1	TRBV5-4	CASSFGVNLFF	TGTGCCAGCAGCTTTGGGGTCAATTTGTTCTTC
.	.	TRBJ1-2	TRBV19	CATESYGYTF	TGTGCTACAGAGAGCTATGGCTACACCTTC
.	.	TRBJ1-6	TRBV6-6	CASSFGPKNSPLHF	TGTGCCAGCAGTTTTGGTCCAAAGAATTCACCCCTCCACTTT
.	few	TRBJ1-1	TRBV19	CASSIGVGTEAFF	TGTGCCAGTAGTATAGGAGTGGGTACTGAAGCTTTCTTT
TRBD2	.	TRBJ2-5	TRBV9	CASSIGLAGQETQYF	TGTGCCAGCAGCATCGGACTAGCGGGGCAAGAGACCCAGTACTTC
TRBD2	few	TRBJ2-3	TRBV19	CASSMRGTTDTQYF	TGTGCCAGTAGTATGCGGGGGACCACAGATACGCAGTATTTT
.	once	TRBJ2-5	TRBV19	CASSTGVQETQYF	TGTGCCAGTAGTACGGGCGTCCAGGAGACCCAGTACTTC
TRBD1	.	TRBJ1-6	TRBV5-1	CASSLTGESPLHF	TGCGCCAGCAGCTTGACAGGGGAGTCACCCCTCCACTTT
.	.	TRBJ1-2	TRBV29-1	CSVDVADRVNYGYTF	TGCAGCGTTGATGTTGCGGACAGAGTTAACTATGGCTACACCTTC
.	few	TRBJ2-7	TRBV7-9	CASSLVVAGTYEQYF	TGTGCCAGCAGCTTAGTCGTCGCCGGGACCTACGAGCAGTACTTC
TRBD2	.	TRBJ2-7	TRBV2	CASSEFSGGNEQYF	TGTGCCAGCAGTGAATTTAGCGGGGGGAACGAGCAGTACTTC
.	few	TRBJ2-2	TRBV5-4	CASSRDSLLSGELFF	TGTGCCAGCAGCAGGGACTCCCTCTTATCCGGGGAGCTGTTTTTT
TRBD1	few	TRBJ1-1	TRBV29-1	CSVDRGGHAFF	TGCAGCGTGGACAGGGGCGGGCATGCTTTCTTT
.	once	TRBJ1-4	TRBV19	CASSIGGLVGEKLFF	TGTGCCAGTAGTATAGGTGGGCTCGTAGGCGAAAAACTGTTTTTT
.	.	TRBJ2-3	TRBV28	CASSQDSRTDTQYF	TGTGCCAGCAGCCAAGACTCCCGCACAGATACGCAGTATTTT
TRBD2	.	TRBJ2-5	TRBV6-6	CASSYGASGRTQYF	TGTGCCAGCAGTTACGGGGCTAGCGGGAGGACCCAGTACTTC
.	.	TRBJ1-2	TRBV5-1	CASSLGGGSNYGYTF	TGCGCCAGCAGCTTGGGAGGGGGGTCTAACTATGGCTACACCTTC
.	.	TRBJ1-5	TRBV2	CASSGESGRPQHF	TGTGCCAGCAGTGGGGAGTCGGGCCGGCCCCAGCATTTT
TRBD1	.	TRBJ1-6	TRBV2	CASRTGYAYNSPLHF	TGTGCCAGCAGGACAGGGTACGCCTATAATTCACCCCTCCACTTT
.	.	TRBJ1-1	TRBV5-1	CASSFWPGAVAEAFF	TGCGCCAGCAGCTTTTGGCCCGGGGCAGTCGCTGAAGCTTTCTTT
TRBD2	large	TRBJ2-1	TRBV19	CASSISSGGPNEQFF	TGTGCCAGTAGTATCAGTAGCGGGGGCCCAAATGAGCAGTTCTTC
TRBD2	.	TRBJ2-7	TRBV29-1	CSVELPSGGGYYEQYF	TGCAGCGTTGAACTTCCTAGCGGGGGGGGATACTACGAGCAGTACTTC
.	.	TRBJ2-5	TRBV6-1	CASRKGGIQETQYF	TGTGCCAGCAGGAAGGGGGGGATCCAAGAGACCCAGTACTTC
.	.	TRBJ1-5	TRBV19	CASSGAVIQPQHF	TGTGCCAGTAGTGGAGCGGTCATCCAGCCCCAGCATTTT
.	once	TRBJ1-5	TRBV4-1	CASSQDGSAETPQHF	TGCGCCAGCAGCCAAGATGGCAGTGCGGAGACGCCCCAGCATTTT
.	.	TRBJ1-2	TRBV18	CASSPQGPGGYTF	TGTGCCAGCTCACCCCAGGGGCCTGGTGGCTACACCTTC
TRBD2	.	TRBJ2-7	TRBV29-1	CSVGAGLSYEQYF	TGCAGCGTTGGGGCGGGACTATCCTACGAGCAGTACTTC
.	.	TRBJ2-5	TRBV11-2	CASSLGGAGVAETQYF	TGTGCCAGCAGCTTAGGAGGGGCAGGGGTGGCAGAGACCCAGTACTTC
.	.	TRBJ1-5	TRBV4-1	CASSQRGEASQPQHF	TGCGCCAGCAGCCAGCGAGGAGAAGCTAGTCAGCCCCAGCATTTT
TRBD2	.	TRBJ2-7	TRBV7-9	CASTPPGLALQYEQYF	TGTGCCAGCACCCCCCCCGGACTAGCATTACAATACGAGCAGTACTTC
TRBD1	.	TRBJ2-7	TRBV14	CASSQVRQGAQYF	TGTGCCAGCAGCCAAGTAAGGCAGGGGGCTCAGTACTTC
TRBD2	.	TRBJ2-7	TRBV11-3	CASRASGSDEQYF	TGTGCCAGCAGGGCTAGCGGGAGCGACGAGCAGTACTTC
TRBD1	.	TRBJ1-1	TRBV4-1	CASSLDRDRVTEAFF	TGCGCCAGCAGCCTGGACCGGGACAGGGTCACTGAAGCTTTCTTT